The 5 T cell receptor beta chains given below trace back to one sample, sequenced in a study of T cell clones after liver transplantation. Method: immunoSEQ multiplex PCR; TCRdb's copy keeps in-frame clones and lacks some. Of some 120,000 clones listed, approximately 90% were seen once; the top ten hold more than 0.8%. The sample consisted of CD4+ T cells from blood, taken 12 months after liver transplant. Source of these receptors: a human patient who received a liver transplant. Among the T cells, some may be from the graft donor.

The rearrangement uses TRBV20-1 and TRBJ2-5; possibly TRBD2 for D (5 bases). The CDR3 consists of 11 residues. The V gene's germline CDR1 is DFQATT and CDR2 SNEGSKA (reference sequence). Trimming shortened V by 3 bases and J by 5 bases, and 7 bases separated the two germline ends. The CDR3 loop is CSARDFETQYF. CDR3 sequence (DNA): TGCAGTGCTAGGGACTTTGAGACCCAGTACTTC.

This clone was counted once. The chain uses TRBV27 and TRBJ2-2; D might be TRBD1 (5 bases). From germline, CDR1 is MNHEY and CDR2 SMNVEV (reference sequence). Trimming cost V 4 bases and J 0 bases, with 12 bases left between them. The CDR3 is 16 residues long. The CDR3 loop reads CASSSDTSPNTGELFF. The CDR3 bases are TGTGCCAGCAGTTCGGACACCTCCCCGAACACCGGGGAGCTGTTTTTT.

The chain has TRBV27 and TRBJ2-2; 8 bases line up with TRBD2. V lost 2 bases, J lost 5 bases, and 4 bases stayed unmatched. The germline V gene encodes CDR1 MNHEY and CDR2 SMNVEV (reference sequence). The CDR3 has 15 amino acids. The CDR3 DNA sequence: TGTGCCAGCAGTTTAACGAGCGGGAGTACCGGGGAGCTGTTTTTT. Protein sequence: CASSLTSGSTGELFF.

The gene calls are TRBV18 and TRBJ1-2; a possible D gene is TRBD1 (5 bases). The V end lost 2 bases, the J end lost 1 base, and 5 bases lay between the germline ends. The CDR3 runs 13 residues. Germline values: CDR1 KGHSH, CDR2 LQKENI. The CDR3 is CASSPDSNYGYTF. The DNA for the CDR3 is TGTGCCAGCTCACCAGACAGTAACTATGGCTACACCTTC.

The chain recombines TRBV7-2 with TRBJ2-1, with D tentatively TRBD2 (6 bases). V was cut by 5 bases and J by 6 bases, with 20 bases left in between. The CDR3 covers 16 residues. From germline, CDR1 is SGHTA and CDR2 FQGNSA. The CDR3 coding sequence is TGTGCCAGCAGCCCGCGGCGGAGGGTAGGAAGCAATGAGCAGTTCTTC. It codes for CASSPRRRVGSNEQFF.